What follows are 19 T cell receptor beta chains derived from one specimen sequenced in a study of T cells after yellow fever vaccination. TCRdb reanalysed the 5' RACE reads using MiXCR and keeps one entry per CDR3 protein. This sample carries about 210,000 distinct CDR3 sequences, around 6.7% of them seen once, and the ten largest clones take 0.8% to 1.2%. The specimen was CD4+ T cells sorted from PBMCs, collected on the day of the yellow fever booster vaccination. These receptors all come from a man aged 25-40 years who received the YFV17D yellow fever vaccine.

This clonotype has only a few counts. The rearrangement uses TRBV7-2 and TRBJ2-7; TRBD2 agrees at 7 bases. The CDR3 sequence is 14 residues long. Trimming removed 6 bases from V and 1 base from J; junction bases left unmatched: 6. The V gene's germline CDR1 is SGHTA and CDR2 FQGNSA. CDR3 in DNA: TGTGCCAGCAGTTCTCTAGCGGCATCCTACGAGCAGTACTTC. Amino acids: CASSSLAASYEQYF.

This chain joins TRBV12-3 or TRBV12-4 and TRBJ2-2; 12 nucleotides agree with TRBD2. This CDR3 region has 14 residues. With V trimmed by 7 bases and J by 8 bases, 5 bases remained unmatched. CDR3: CASTRLAGAGELFF. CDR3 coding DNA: TGTGCCAGCACCAGACTAGCGGGAGCGGGGGAGCTGTTTTTT.

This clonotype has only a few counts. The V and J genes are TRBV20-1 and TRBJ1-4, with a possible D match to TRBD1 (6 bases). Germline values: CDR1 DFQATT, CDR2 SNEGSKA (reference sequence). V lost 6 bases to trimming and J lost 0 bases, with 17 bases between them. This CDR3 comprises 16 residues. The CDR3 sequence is CSAISLEGATNEKLFF. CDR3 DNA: TGCAGTGCCATCTCATTAGAGGGGGCAACTAATGAAAAACTGTTTTTT.

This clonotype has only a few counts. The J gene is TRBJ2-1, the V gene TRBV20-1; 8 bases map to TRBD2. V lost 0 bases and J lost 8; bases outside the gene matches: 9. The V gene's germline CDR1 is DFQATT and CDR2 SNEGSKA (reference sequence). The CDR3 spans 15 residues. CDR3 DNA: TGCAGTGCTAGAGATACCCCCGGGGGGGTTTATGAGCAGTTCTTC. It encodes CSARDTPGGVYEQFF.

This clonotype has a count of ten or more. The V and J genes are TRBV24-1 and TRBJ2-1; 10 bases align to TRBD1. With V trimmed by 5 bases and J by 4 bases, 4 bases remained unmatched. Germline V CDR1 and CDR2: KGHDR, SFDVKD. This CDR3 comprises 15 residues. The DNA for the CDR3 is TGTGCCACCAGTGTTGGACAGGGGGTATACAATGAGCAGTTCTTC. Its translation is CATSVGQGVYNEQFF.

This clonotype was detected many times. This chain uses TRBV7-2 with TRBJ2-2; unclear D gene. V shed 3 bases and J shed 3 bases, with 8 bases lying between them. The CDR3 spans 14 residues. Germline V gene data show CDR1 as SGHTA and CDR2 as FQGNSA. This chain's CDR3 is CASSLEGYTGELFF. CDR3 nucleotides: TGTGCCAGCAGCTTGGAAGGGTACACCGGGGAGCTGTTTTTT.

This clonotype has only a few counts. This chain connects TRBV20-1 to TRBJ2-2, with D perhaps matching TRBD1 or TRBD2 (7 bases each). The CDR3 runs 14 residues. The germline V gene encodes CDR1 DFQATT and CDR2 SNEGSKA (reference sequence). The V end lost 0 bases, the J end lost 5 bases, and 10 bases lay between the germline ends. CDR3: CSARDQGGTGELFF. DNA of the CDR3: TGCAGTGCTAGAGATCAGGGGGGGACCGGGGAGCTGTTTTTT.

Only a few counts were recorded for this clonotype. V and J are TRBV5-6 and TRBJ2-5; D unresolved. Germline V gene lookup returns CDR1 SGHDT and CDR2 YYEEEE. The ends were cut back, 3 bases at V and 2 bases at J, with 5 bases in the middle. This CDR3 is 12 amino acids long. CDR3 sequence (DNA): TGTGCCAGCAGCTGGGCTCAAGAGACCCAGTACTTC. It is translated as CASSWAQETQYF.

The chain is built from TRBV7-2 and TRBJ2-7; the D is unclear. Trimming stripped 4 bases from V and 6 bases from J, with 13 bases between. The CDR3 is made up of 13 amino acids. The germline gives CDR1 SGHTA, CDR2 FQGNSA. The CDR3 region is CASSSPSAFEQYF. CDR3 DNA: TGTGCCAGCAGCTCCCCCTCGGCCTTCGAGCAGTACTTC.

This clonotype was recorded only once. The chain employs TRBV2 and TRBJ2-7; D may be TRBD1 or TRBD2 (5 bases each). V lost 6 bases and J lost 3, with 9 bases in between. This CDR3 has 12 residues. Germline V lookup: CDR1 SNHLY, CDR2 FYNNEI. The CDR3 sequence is CASSGDGYEQYF. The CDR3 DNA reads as TGTGCCAGCAGCGGGGACGGCTACGAGCAGTACTTC.

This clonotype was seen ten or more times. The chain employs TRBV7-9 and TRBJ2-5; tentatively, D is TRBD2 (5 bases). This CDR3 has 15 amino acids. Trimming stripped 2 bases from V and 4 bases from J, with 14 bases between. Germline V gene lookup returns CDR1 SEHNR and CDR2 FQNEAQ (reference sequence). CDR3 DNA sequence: TGTGCCAGCAGCTTAAGCTTATCTGCGGGAGAGACCCAGTACTTC. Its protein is CASSLSLSAGETQYF.

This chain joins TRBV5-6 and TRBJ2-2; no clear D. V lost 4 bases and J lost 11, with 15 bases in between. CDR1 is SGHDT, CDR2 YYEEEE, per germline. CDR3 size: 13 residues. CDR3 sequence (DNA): TGTGCCAGCAGCCCGGAGTTATTCGGCGAGCTGTTTTTT. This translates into CASSPELFGELFF.

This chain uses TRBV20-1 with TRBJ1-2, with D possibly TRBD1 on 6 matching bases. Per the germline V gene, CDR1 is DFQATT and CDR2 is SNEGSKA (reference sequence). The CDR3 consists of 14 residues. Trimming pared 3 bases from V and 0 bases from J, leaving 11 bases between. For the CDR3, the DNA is TGCAGTGCTAGGGGGGCAGATACTAACTATGGCTACACCTTC. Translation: CSARGADTNYGYTF.

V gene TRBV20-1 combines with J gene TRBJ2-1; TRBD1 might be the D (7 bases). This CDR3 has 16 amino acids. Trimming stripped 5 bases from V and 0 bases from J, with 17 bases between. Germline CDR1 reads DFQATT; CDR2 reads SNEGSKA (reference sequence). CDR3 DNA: TGCAGTGCTCTGACTAGAGGGGGCCCCTCCTACAATGAGCAGTTCTTC. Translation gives CSALTRGGPSYNEQFF.

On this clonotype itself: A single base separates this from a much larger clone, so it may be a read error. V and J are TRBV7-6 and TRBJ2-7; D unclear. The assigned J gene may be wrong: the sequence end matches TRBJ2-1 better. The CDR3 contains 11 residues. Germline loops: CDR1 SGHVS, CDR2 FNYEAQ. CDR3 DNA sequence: TGTGCCAGCAGCCCTGGGTATGAGCAGTTCTTC. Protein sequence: CASSPGYEQFF.

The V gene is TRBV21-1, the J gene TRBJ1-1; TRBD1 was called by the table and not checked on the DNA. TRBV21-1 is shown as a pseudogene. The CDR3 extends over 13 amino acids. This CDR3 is CANPGQGSTEAFF. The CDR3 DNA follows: TGTGCCAATCCGGGACAGGGAAGCACTGAAGCTTTCTTT.

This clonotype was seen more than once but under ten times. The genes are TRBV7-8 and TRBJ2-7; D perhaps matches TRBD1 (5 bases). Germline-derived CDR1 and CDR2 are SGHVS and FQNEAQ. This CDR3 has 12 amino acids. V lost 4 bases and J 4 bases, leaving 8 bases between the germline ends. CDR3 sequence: CASSYGQYEQYF. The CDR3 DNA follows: TGTGCCAGCAGCTACGGACAATACGAGCAGTACTTC.

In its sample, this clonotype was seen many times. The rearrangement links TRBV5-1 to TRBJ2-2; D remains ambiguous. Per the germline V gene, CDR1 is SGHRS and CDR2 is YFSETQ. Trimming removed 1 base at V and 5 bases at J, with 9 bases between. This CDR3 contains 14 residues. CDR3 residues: CASSLLLSTGELFF. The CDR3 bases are TGCGCCAGCAGCTTGCTCCTATCTACCGGGGAGCTGTTTTTT.

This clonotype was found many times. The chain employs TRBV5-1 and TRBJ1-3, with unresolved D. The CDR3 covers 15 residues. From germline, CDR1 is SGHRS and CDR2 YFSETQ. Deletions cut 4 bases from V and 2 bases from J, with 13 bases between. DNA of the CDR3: TGCGCCAGCAGCACAGACGGCTCGGCTGGAAACACCATATATTTT. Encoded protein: CASSTDGSAGNTIYF. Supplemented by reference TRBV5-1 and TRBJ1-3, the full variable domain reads KAGVTQTPRYLIKTRGQQVTLSCSPISGHRSVSWYQQTPGQGLQFLFEYFSETQRNKGNFPGRFSGRQFSNSRSEMNVSTLELGDSALYLCASSTDGSAGNTIYFGEGSWLTVV.